A single sample gave rise to the 6 T cell receptor beta chains below, sequenced in a study of monozygotic twins with inflammatory bowel disease. TCRdb re-called the 5' RACE reads and gives one entry per CDR3 protein, without DNA. This listing includes fewer than 550,000 distinct CDR3 sequences. Sequencing was carried out using blood. These receptors were taken from a human donor with ulcerative colitis or Crohn's disease, or a healthy co-twin of an affected twin (not recorded which).

This rearrangement joins TRBV19 to TRBJ1-2. The CDR3 totals 13 residues. Per the germline V gene, CDR1 is LNHDA and CDR2 is SQIVND (reference sequence). The CDR3 here is CASSTQTVYGYTF.

The chain recombines TRBV6-5 with TRBJ1-5. CDR3 length: 14 amino acids. Germline-derived CDR1 and CDR2 are MNHEY and SVGAGI. CDR3 sequence reads: CASSSWGSNQPQHF.

The V call is TRBV12-3 or TRBV12-4, the J call TRBJ2-1; TCRdb's D call, TRBD2, is unchecked because there is no DNA. The CDR3 runs to 13 residues. The CDR3 sequence is CASNSGPYNEQFF.

The genes are TRBV4-3 and TRBJ1-6; TCRdb picks TRBD1, but there is no DNA to check that call. CDR1 and CDR2 (germline): LGHNA, YSLEER. This CDR3 contains 18 residues. CDR3 sequence reads: CASSQVRGQSSYNSPLHF.

The chain is built from TRBV4-1 and TRBJ2-7; absent DNA, TCRdb's TRBD1 call cannot be checked. The CDR3 loop spans 17 amino acids. Germline CDR1 and CDR2: MGHRA and YSYEKL. The CDR3 here is CASSQGVAKPSPYEQYF.

The chain employs TRBV7-2 and TRBJ2-1; TCRdb's assignment of TRBD1 cannot be checked, as there is no DNA. The germline V gene has CDR1 SGHTA and CDR2 FQGNSA. The CDR3 contains 14 residues. The CDR3 protein is CASSTQTGGNEQFF.